Listed here are 27 T cell receptor beta chains from one sample, sequenced in a study of early T cells in non-severe SARS-CoV-2 infection. From the 5' RACE reads, TCRdb called clonotypes with MiXCR, one entry per CDR3 protein. The repertoire has 84,000 or so distinct CDR3 sequences, around 10% of them found once; the top ten carry approximately 2.4%. Sequencing used whole blood. The source of these receptors is an adult who was a healthcare worker with PCR-confirmed SARS-CoV-2 infection or an uninfected control (not recorded which).

This clonotype was counted at least ten times. The J gene is TRBJ2-2, the V gene TRBV5-1; D gene uncertain. CDR1 is SGHRS and CDR2 is YFSETQ in the germline V gene. The ends were cut back, 2 bases at V and 5 bases at J, with 7 bases in the middle. The CDR3 has 13 residues. In DNA, the CDR3 is TGCGCCAGCAGCTTAGTGGCAACCGGGGAGCTGTTTTTT. Protein: CASSLVATGELFF.

This clonotype has only a few counts. CDR3 DNA: TGTGCCAGCAGTTCCAGCCACGAGCAGTACTTC. As protein: CASSSSHEQYF. The chain couples TRBV12-3 or TRBV12-4 to TRBJ2-7; D uncertain. The CDR3 runs 11 residues. V was shortened by 4 bases and J by 5 bases, with 6 bases between the two germline ends.

This clonotype was counted ten times or more. The V and J genes are TRBV11-2 and TRBJ1-2, with D possibly matching TRBD1 (5 bases). The CDR3 is 14 amino acids. Germline V lookup: CDR1 SGHAT, CDR2 FQNNGV. V lost 2 bases and J 4 bases, leaving 11 bases between the germline ends. CDR3 region: CASSLIRQSYGYTF. The CDR3 DNA follows: TGTGCCAGCAGCTTAATACGACAGAGCTATGGCTACACCTTC.

This clonotype was seen a handful of times. One junction end does not reproduce the germline sequence, and a read error may be involved. The V gene is TRBV11-2, the J gene TRBJ1-3; D is unclear. The CDR3 contains 17 residues. The germline V gene has CDR1 SGHAT and CDR2 FQNNGV. The CDR3 coding sequence is TGTGCCAGCAGCTTAGGGGGTCGACTATCATCTGAAAACACCATATATTTT. Protein: CASSLGGRLSSENTIYF.

This clonotype occurred a few times. This chain joins TRBV5-1 and TRBJ1-3; D not resolved. V shed 0 bases and J shed 0 bases, with 10 bases lying between them. CDR3 length equals 16 residues. Germline loops: CDR1 SGHRS, CDR2 YFSETQ. The CDR3 DNA is TGCGCCAGCAGCTTGGCTACAGCTCCCTCTGGAAACACCATATATTTT. Amino acid sequence: CASSLATAPSGNTIYF.

In this sample, this clonotype turned up a few times. This chain links TRBV18 with TRBJ2-5; D possibly corresponds to TRBD2 (6 bases). CDR1 and CDR2 from the germline V gene are KGHSH and LQKENI. Trimming shortened V by 0 bases and J by 5 bases, and 10 bases separated the two germline ends. The CDR3 length is 14 residues. Here the CDR3 DNA reads TGTGCCAGCTCACCACCGGAACTAGCTGAGACCCAGTACTTC. Translation: CASSPPELAETQYF.

The chain recombines TRBV5-4 with TRBJ2-1, with TRBD2 identical over 12 bases. There are 15 residues in the CDR3. After removal of 4 bases from V and 5 bases from J, the junction contained 4 bases not matched to a gene. The germline CDR1 and CDR2 sequences are SGHNT and YYREEE (reference sequence). CDR3 sequence: CASSPWTSGDNEQFF. Here the CDR3 DNA reads TGTGCCAGCAGCCCCTGGACTAGCGGGGACAATGAGCAGTTCTTC.

This clonotype has a handful of counts. This sequence joins TRBV2 and TRBJ2-7; possibly TRBD1 for D (6 bases). This CDR3 region has 12 residues. V lost 6 bases, J lost 4 bases, and 10 bases lay in between. Germline assignment: CDR1 SNHLY and CDR2 FYNNEI. The DNA for the CDR3 is TGTGCCAGCAGCAGGGGCGTTTACGAGCAGTACTTC. This sequence encodes CASSRGVYEQYF. Drawing the rest from reference TRBV2 and TRBJ2-7, the complete variable domain is EPEVTQTPSHQVTQMGQEVILRCVPISNHLYFYWYRQILGQKVEFLVSFYNNEISEKSEIFDDQFSVERPDGSNFTLKIRSTKLEDSAMYFCASSRGVYEQYFGPGTRLTVT.

The V and J genes are TRBV20-1 and TRBJ1-4; maybe TRBD1 (5 bases). CDR1 and CDR2 (germline): DFQATT, SNEGSKA (reference sequence). The V end lost 0 bases, the J end lost 4 bases, and 9 bases lay between the germline ends. This CDR3 region has 14 residues. In DNA, the CDR3 is TGCAGTGCTAGAGAGGCCAGGGATAATGAAAAACTGTTTTTT. This encodes CSAREARDNEKLFF.

This clonotype was recorded many times. The V gene is TRBV7-3, the J gene TRBJ2-2; TRBD2 matches at 13 bases. Germline trimming cut 3 bases from V and 0 bases from J; bases unmatched to any gene: 4. Germline V gene sequence: CDR1 SGHTA, CDR2 FQGTGA. This CDR3 has 18 residues. In nucleotides, the CDR3 is TGTGCCAGCAGCTTGTCCGGGACTAGCGGGACGAACACCGGGGAGCTGTTTTTT. Amino acid sequence: CASSLSGTSGTNTGELFF. Filled out from reference TRBV7-3 and TRBJ2-2, the complete variable domain reads GAGVSQTPSNKVTEKGKYVELRCDPISGHTALYWYRQSLGQGPEFLIYFQGTGAADDSGLPNDRFFAVRPEGSVSTLKIQRTERGDSAVYLCASSLSGTSGTNTGELFFGEGSRLTVL.

The genes are TRBV4-1 and TRBJ2-7, with D possibly being TRBD1 (5 bases). Trimming stripped 0 bases from V and 0 bases from J, with 12 bases between. The CDR3 contains 16 residues. The germline V gene encodes CDR1 MGHRA and CDR2 YSYEKL. CDR3 nucleotide sequence: TGCGCCAGCAGCCAAGAGATCAGGGCTTCCTCCTACGAGCAGTACTTC. Its translation: CASSQEIRASSYEQYF.

The CDR3 loop is CASSPSGSPYEQYF. The CDR3 nucleotides are TGTGCCAGCAGCCCCAGCGGGTCGCCATACGAGCAGTACTTC. The V gene is TRBV7-2, the J gene TRBJ2-7, with D maybe TRBD2 (6 bases). The germline CDR1 and CDR2 sequences are SGHTA and FQGNSA. The CDR3 consists of 14 residues. Trimming pared 5 bases from V and 4 bases from J, leaving 15 bases between.

The V and J genes are TRBV2 and TRBJ2-3; 9 nucleotides agree with TRBD2. J gave up 5 bases and V 1 base, and 16 bases lay outside the gene matches. The CDR3 spans 19 residues. Germline V CDR1 and CDR2: SNHLY, FYNNEI. The CDR3 region has the DNA TGTGCCAGCAGTGAAGGGACTAGCGCGAAGTACCCTGGGGAAGATACGCAGTATTTT. Translation: CASSEGTSAKYPGEDTQYF.

The chain uses TRBV28 and TRBJ1-4; tentatively, D is TRBD1 (6 bases). The V and J ends lost 5 bases and 10 bases respectively, with 11 bases between them. The CDR3 consists of 12 residues. The V gene's germline CDR1 is MDHEN and CDR2 SYDVKM. Written as DNA, the CDR3 is TGTGCCAGCAGTATACAGGGTGGAAAACTGTTTTTT. Encoded protein: CASSIQGGKLFF. The complete variable domain, with remaining parts taken from reference TRBV28 and TRBJ1-4, reads DVKVTQSSRYLVKRTGEKVFLECVQDMDHENMFWYRQDPGLGLRLIYFSYDVKMKEKGDIPEGYSVSREKKERFSLILESASTNQTSMYLCASSIQGGKLFFGSGTQLSVL.

This clonotype was detected a few times. The chain combines TRBV6-6 with TRBJ1-3; D not resolved. The CDR3 runs to 12 residues. Germline CDR1 is MNHNY and CDR2 is SVGAGI (reference sequence). V was pared by 2 bases and J by 8 bases, with 7 bases between. The CDR3 reads CASSYEGDTIYF. The CDR3 DNA reads as TGTGCCAGCAGTTACGAGGGAGACACCATATATTTT.

This clonotype was recorded many times. The rearrangement links TRBV28 to TRBJ1-2; 8 nucleotides line up with TRBD1. The CDR3 has 14 residues. Germline trimming cut 7 bases from V and 5 bases from J; bases unmatched to any gene: 9. CDR1 is MDHEN, CDR2 SYDVKM, per germline. The CDR3 here is CASIPGQGGYGYTF. In DNA form, the CDR3 reads TGTGCCAGCATACCCGGACAGGGTGGGTATGGCTACACCTTC.

This clonotype was seen a handful of times. This sequence joins TRBV4-2 and TRBJ1-1; tentative D call: TRBD1 (5 bases). The CDR3 runs 15 residues. V lost 4 bases and J 0 bases, leaving 12 bases between the germline ends. Germline CDR1 reads LGHNA; CDR2 reads YNFKEQ. The CDR3 region is CASSPLGGVNTEAFF. CDR3 bases: TGTGCCAGCAGCCCCCTTGGGGGGGTGAACACTGAAGCTTTCTTT.

The sample holds many counts of this clonotype. The rearrangement links TRBV12-5 to TRBJ2-7; TRBD1 might be the D (5 bases). Germline V gives CDR1 LGHNT, CDR2 FRNRAP. V shed 8 bases and J shed 2 bases, with 10 bases lying between them. This CDR3 has 12 amino acids. The CDR3 spells CASNLGPYEQYF. CDR3 nucleotides: TGTGCTAGTAATCTGGGGCCCTACGAGCAGTACTTC.

This clonotype occurred many times. The chain is built from TRBV5-4 and TRBJ1-1; 8 bases align to TRBD1. V lost 3 bases, J lost 1 base, and 2 bases stayed unmatched. The CDR3 runs 14 residues. Germline CDR1 is SGHNT and CDR2 is YYREEE (reference sequence). CDR3 in DNA: TGTGCCAGCAGCTACGGACAGGGGAACACTGAAGCTTTCTTT. Protein product: CASSYGQGNTEAFF.

This clonotype has at least ten counts. The chain has TRBV6-6 and TRBJ1-1; D may be TRBD1 (5 bases). Deletions cut 2 bases from V and 6 bases from J, with 16 bases between. Germline CDR1 MNHNY, CDR2 SVGAGI (reference sequence). The CDR3 is 15 amino acids. CDR3 nucleotides: TGTGCCAGCAGTTACCCTATTGGGGCACCCTCTGAAGCTTTCTTT. It translates to CASSYPIGAPSEAFF.

This clonotype was picked up many times. The chain employs TRBV10-2 and TRBJ2-7, with 9 positions matching TRBD1. V lost 8 bases, J lost 5 bases, and 10 bases stayed unmatched. The CDR3 contains 14 residues. Looked up from germline, CDR1 is WSHSY and CDR2 is SAAADI. The CDR3 protein is CASRLTGGIDEQYF. In DNA form, the CDR3 reads TGCGCCAGCCGTTTGACAGGGGGAATTGACGAGCAGTACTTC.

Many counts were recorded for this clonotype. The J gene is TRBJ1-6, the V gene TRBV14; TRBD1 might be the D (6 bases). Germline V gene lookup returns CDR1 SGHDN and CDR2 FVKESK. The V end lost 5 bases, the J end lost 8 bases, and 10 bases lay between the germline ends. The CDR3 totals 13 residues. The CDR3 loop reads CASSTTGDSPLHF. DNA of the CDR3: TGTGCCAGCAGCACGACAGGAGATTCACCCCTCCACTTT.

The chain links TRBV5-6 to TRBJ1-6; weak D call: TRBD1 (5 bases). Germline-derived CDR1 and CDR2 are SGHDT and YYEEEE. Between the trimmed V and J ends, which lost 4 bases and 6 bases, there was a span of 17 bases. This CDR3 contains 16 residues. DNA for the CDR3: TGTGCCAGCAGCCCCCCAGGGTTCGGCGGTAATTCACCCCTCCACTTT. Translation: CASSPPGFGGNSPLHF.

This clonotype has a count of ten or more. The V and J genes are TRBV12-3 or TRBV12-4 and TRBJ2-7; 10 bases line up with TRBD2. J lost 2 bases, V lost 5 bases, and 6 bases had no gene match. The length of the CDR3 is 15 residues. The CDR3 is CASSRTSGVPYEQYF. Here the CDR3 DNA reads TGTGCCAGCAGTCGTACTAGCGGGGTTCCCTACGAGCAGTACTTC.

This clonotype was detected only a few times. The V and J genes are TRBV7-2 and TRBJ2-7, with 9 bases aligning to TRBD2. V shed 1 base and J 4 bases; nucleotides not matched to a gene: 5. Germline V gene lookup returns CDR1 SGHTA and CDR2 FQGNSA. There are 15 residues in the CDR3. The CDR3 DNA reads TGTGCCAGCAGCTTAGGTAGCGGGAGTAGGTACGAGCAGTACTTC. Amino acid sequence: CASSLGSGSRYEQYF.

This clonotype has only a few counts. The chain joins TRBV29-1 to TRBJ1-6; perhaps TRBD1 as D (5 bases). V was cut by 4 bases and J by 4 bases, with 8 bases left in between. The V gene's germline CDR1 is SQVTM and CDR2 ANQGSEA. The CDR3 has 13 residues. The CDR3 bases are TGCAGCGTTGGGGACGATTATAATTCACCCCTCCACTTT. Its translation is CSVGDDYNSPLHF.

This clonotype was counted only a few times. The chain carries TRBV14 and TRBJ1-1; no clear D gene. Germline loops: CDR1 SGHDN, CDR2 FVKESK. V dropped 0 bases and J dropped 7 bases, with 9 bases sitting between them. The CDR3 is 13 amino acids. The DNA of the CDR3 is TGTGCCAGCAGCCAAGATCTGGGAGGTGAAGCTTTCTTT. It yields the protein CASSQDLGGEAFF.